This T cell receptor beta chain derives from a study of blood T cell repertoires in COVID-19. Study summary: The United States, Italy and Spain were the sources of the acute and convalescent COVID-19 samples. Sources were T cells, B-cell-depleted T cells, or PBMCs; the material itself was cDNA or gDNA.

Patients from Seattle were sampled longitudinally, starting during active infection. Measured with immunoSEQ multiplex PCR; TCRdb has only the in-frame clones, and not every one. The data hold some 330,000 clones, with under 90% observed a single time. In its sample, this clone was seen a few times. What was sequenced was peripheral blood. This TCR derives from a woman aged 25 to 39 with COVID-19, enrolled during active disease.

CDR3 sequence: CASSFGAQPQHF. In DNA form, the CDR3 reads TGTGCCAGCAGCTTTGGGGCTCAGCCCCAGCATTTT. This chain joins TRBV7-9 and TRBJ1-5, with D possibly TRBD1 on 5 matching bases. Looked up from germline, CDR1 is SEHNR and CDR2 is FQNEAQ (reference sequence). V was cut by 3 bases and J by 6 bases, with 6 bases left in between. The CDR3 consists of 12 residues.